A selection of T cell receptor beta chains follows, all from one sample in a study of technical replicates of blood from a few donors. TCRdb's table, derived via immunoSEQ multiplex PCR, lists solely in-frame clones and lacks some. The table includes over 10,000 clones, around 95% detected once. Sequenced material: PBMCs. These receptors were obtained from a human donor in good health. The CDR3 runs from the conserved cysteine through the conserved F or W. The D gene is left open where the match is weak. Size values are once, few and many counts, or a class for expanded clones, and some rows have none.

>.|TRBV19|TRBD2|TRBJ2-1
CASTLLGSGENNEQFF
TGTGCCAGTACCCTTCTGGGTAGCGGGGAAAACAATGAGCAGTTCTTC
>.|TRBV30|.|TRBJ2-7
CAWSVSGGFYEQYF
TGTGCCTGGAGTGTCTCCGGCGGCTTCTACGAGCAGTACTTC
>.|TRBV2|TRBD1|TRBJ1-2
CASSSGTGSGGYTF
TGTGCCAGCAGCTCCGGGACAGGGTCGGGTGGCTACACCTTC
>.|TRBV7-9|.|TRBJ2-2
CASSPRTVGGELFF
TGTGCCAGCAGCCCACGGACAGTAGGCGGGGAGCTGTTTTTT
>.|TRBV6-5|.|TRBJ1-1
CASSYFRDTEAFF
TGTGCCAGCAGTTACTTCCGGGACACTGAAGCTTTCTTT
>once|TRBV6-4|.|TRBJ1-1
CASSDSPRELNTEAFF
TGTGCCAGCAGTGACTCCCCGAGGGAGCTGAACACTGAAGCTTTCTTT
>.|TRBV7-9|.|TRBJ2-1
CASSLGGLQGTEQFF
TGTGCCAGCAGCTTAGGGGGATTGCAGGGAACCGAGCAGTTCTTC
>.|TRBV6-1|TRBD2|TRBJ2-3
CASSEMVSGSADTQYF
TGTGCCAGCAGTGAAATGGTTAGCGGGAGTGCAGATACGCAGTATTTT
>.|TRBV30|TRBD1|TRBJ2-7
CAESPGTGALHEQYF
TGTGCCGAATCTCCCGGGACAGGGGCCCTCCACGAGCAGTACTTC
>.|TRBV18|TRBD1|TRBJ2-7
CASSPPGQAFHEQYF
TGTGCCAGCTCACCACCGGGACAGGCTTTCCACGAGCAGTACTTC
>.|TRBV5-1|TRBD1|TRBJ2-1
CASSLGGQGKNEQFF
TGCGCCAGCAGCTTAGGGGGACAGGGGAAGAATGAGCAGTTCTTC
>.|TRBV18|.|TRBJ1-4
CASSPGTDSRNEKLFF
TGTGCCAGCTCGCCAGGGACTGACAGCCGTAATGAAAAACTGTTTTTT
>.|TRBV6-5|TRBD2|TRBJ2-1
CASSPLGSGLYEQFF
TGTGCCAGCAGCCCTCTAGGTAGCGGGCTCTATGAGCAGTTCTTC
>once|TRBV2|TRBD2|TRBJ2-1
CASNPTTGTSGRAVYNEQFF
TGTGCCAGCAACCCAACGACCGGGACTAGCGGGAGAGCGGTATACAATGAGCAGTTCTTC
>.|TRBV6-5|.|TRBJ2-1
CASSYRAHSSYNEQFF
TGTGCCAGCAGTTATAGAGCCCATAGCTCCTACAATGAGCAGTTCTTC
>.|TRBV27|TRBD2|TRBJ2-7
CASRRTSDYEQYF
TGTGCCAGCAGAAGGACTAGCGACTACGAGCAGTACTTC
>.|TRBV6-5|TRBD2|TRBJ2-7
CASAASGSYEQYF
TGTGCCAGCGCTGCTAGCGGTTCCTACGAGCAGTACTTC
>once|TRBV28|TRBD1|TRBJ1-5
CASSFPGTVNSNQPQHF
TGTGCCAGCAGTTTTCCCGGGACAGTCAATAGCAATCAGCCCCAGCATTTT
>.|TRBV5-1|TRBD2|TRBJ2-1
CASTPSLLAGDNEQFF
TGCGCCAGCACCCCCTCTTTGCTAGCGGGAGACAATGAGCAGTTCTTC
>.|TRBV25-1|TRBD2|TRBJ2-7
CASRGLAGARREQYF
TGTGCCAGCAGGGGGCTAGCGGGAGCTCGTCGGGAGCAGTACTTC
>.|TRBV30|.|TRBJ1-5
CAWSVQLWNQPQHF
TGTGCCTGGAGTGTTCAACTCTGGAATCAGCCCCAGCATTTT
>.|TRBV27|.|TRBJ1-4
CASSSSSVNNEKLFF
TGTGCCAGCAGTTCTTCCAGTGTTAATAATGAAAAACTGTTTTTT
>.|TRBV6-5|.|TRBJ1-3
CASSQTGISGNTIYF
TGTGCCAGCAGCCAAACAGGGATCTCTGGAAACACCATATATTTT
>.|TRBV19|.|TRBJ1-4
CASSIQGGNEKLFF
TGTGCCAGTAGTATCCAGGGTGGTAATGAAAAACTGTTTTTT
>.|TRBV9|TRBD1|TRBJ1-4
CASSDRPDRDATNEKLFF
TGTGCCAGCAGCGACCGCCCGGACAGGGATGCAACTAATGAAAAACTGTTTTTT
>.|TRBV9|TRBD2|TRBJ2-7
CASSVTGGGYEQYF
TGTGCCAGCAGCGTCACGGGGGGGGGTTACGAGCAGTACTTC
>.|TRBV5-4|TRBD1|TRBJ2-2
CASSHRTGRDGELFF
TGTGCCAGCAGCCATCGGACAGGCCGCGACGGGGAGCTGTTTTTT
>.|TRBV19|.|TRBJ2-7
CASSMSGESYEQYF
TGTGCCAGTAGTATGTCGGGGGAATCCTACGAGCAGTACTTC
>.|TRBV5-5|.|TRBJ1-1
CASSLHQGRTEAFF
TGTGCCAGCAGCTTACATCAGGGGCGGACTGAAGCTTTCTTT
>.|TRBV10-1|.|TRBJ2-1
CASSESGGSYNEQFF
TGCGCCAGCAGTGAGTCGGGGGGCTCCTACAATGAGCAGTTCTTC
>once|TRBV18|.|TRBJ1-5
CASSPQPGEDQPQHF
TGTGCCAGCTCACCCCAACCTGGGGAGGATCAGCCCCAGCATTTT
>.|TRBV28|TRBD1|TRBJ2-1
CASSYPGTGGLKFF
TGTGCCAGCAGCTATCCTGGGACAGGGGGCCTTAAGTTCTTC
>.|TRBV7-3|.|TRBJ2-4
CASSQGSAGNIQYF
TGTGCCAGCAGCCAAGGATCAGCGGGAAACATTCAGTACTTC
>.|TRBV2|.|TRBJ1-1
CASSHPDGQLNTEAFF
TGTGCCAGCAGCCACCCCGACGGACAGTTGAACACTGAAGCTTTCTTT
>.|TRBV6-6|.|TRBJ2-3
CASSYSSGVRTDTQYF
TGTGCCAGCAGTTACTCATCGGGAGTTCGCACAGATACGCAGTATTTT
>.|TRBV9|TRBD1|TRBJ1-1
CASSVDTGGLATEAFF
TGTGCCAGCAGCGTAGATACAGGGGGCTTGGCCACTGAAGCTTTCTTT
>.|TRBV5-1|TRBD1|TRBJ2-5
CASSLGQAETQYF
TGCGCCAGCAGTTTAGGACAGGCAGAGACCCAGTACTTC
>.|TRBV29-1|TRBD2|TRBJ2-5
CSVQGGLAGESQETQYF
TGCAGCGTTCAGGGAGGACTAGCGGGAGAGTCCCAAGAGACCCAGTACTTC
>.|TRBV6-5|.|TRBJ2-1
CASSSHGQYNEQFF
TGTGCCAGCAGTTCCCACGGACAGTACAATGAGCAGTTCTTC
>.|TRBV7-9|.|TRBJ2-5
CASSERGAETQYF
TGTGCCAGCAGCGAACGCGGCGCCGAGACCCAGTACTTC
>.|TRBV11-1|TRBD1|TRBJ2-7
CASSLGWGQPSYEQYF
TGTGCCAGCAGCTTGGGGTGGGGACAGCCCTCCTACGAGCAGTACTTC
>.|TRBV12-5|.|TRBJ2-3
CASGPDSDTQYF
TGTGCTAGTGGTCCGGACTCAGATACGCAGTATTTT
>.|TRBV9|TRBD2|TRBJ2-3
CASSVGGTSASTDTQYF
TGTGCCAGCAGCGTAGGGGGGACTAGCGCCTCCACAGATACGCAGTATTTT
>.|TRBV29-1|.|TRBJ2-7
CSVESGTTYEQYF
TGCAGCGTTGAGTCCGGGACAACCTACGAGCAGTACTTC
>once|TRBV6-6|.|TRBJ2-7
CASSPSGYGGPWEQYF
TGTGCCAGCAGCCCGTCGGGATATGGAGGACCATGGGAGCAGTACTTC